The 16 T cell receptor beta chains listed next were all sequenced from one sample in a study of blood T cell repertoires in COVID-19 (dated by TCRdb to 2018 to 2020). To prepare the library, the immunoSEQ multiplex PCR assay was applied. Imported from immuneACCESS, the table was reduced by TCRdb to in-frame sequences with V and J called. These copies leave out some clones; in studies compared against another copy, an unresolved V gene accounts for under half, and the cause of the remainder is not known. The sample data list 200,000 or so clones, and 84% of these were observed just once. Jointly, the top ten make up approximately 2% of the sample. The material sequenced was peripheral blood. The receptors originated from a man in his forties or fifties who had recovered from COVID-19.

This sequence joins TRBV29-1 and TRBJ1-1; 8 bases fit TRBD1. The CDR3 has 14 amino acids. V was clipped by 1 base and J by 1 base; unmatched bases: 2. Germline CDR1 SQVTM, CDR2 ANQGSEA. CDR3: CSVEGGTGNTEAFF. CDR3 bases: TGCAGCGTTGAAGGAGGGACAGGGAACACTGAAGCTTTCTTT.

J is TRBJ2-7 and V is TRBV7-8; 7 positions agree with TRBD1. The CDR3 runs to 15 residues. In germline, CDR1 is SGHVS, CDR2 FQNEAQ. V shed 1 base, J shed 4 bases, and the junction held 7 bases outside the gene matches. This CDR3 reads CASSLVPGQNYEQYF. DNA of the CDR3: TGTGCCAGCAGCTTAGTCCCGGGACAGAATTACGAGCAGTACTTC.

The gene calls are TRBV9 and TRBJ2-3; D unclear. Germline values: CDR1 SGDLS, CDR2 YYNGEE. V was shortened by 3 bases and J by 5 bases, with 10 bases between the two germline ends. The CDR3 totals 13 residues. CDR3 sequence reads: CASSAPERDTQYF. The CDR3 DNA follows: TGTGCCAGCAGCGCCCCCGAGAGAGATACGCAGTATTTT.

The chain employs TRBV3-1 (or the pseudogene TRBV3-2) and TRBJ2-7; possibly TRBD1 for D (6 bases). CDR1 and CDR2 from the germline V gene are LGHDT and YNNKEL (reference sequence). This CDR3 has 12 residues. Deletions cut 5 bases from V and 5 bases from J, with 10 bases between. CDR3 amino acids: CASSYGTNEQYF. CDR3 nucleotide sequence: TGTGCCAGCAGCTACGGGACAAACGAGCAGTACTTC.

The rearrangement uses TRBV6-5 and TRBJ2-3; possibly TRBD1 for D (5 bases). Trimming pared 8 bases from V and 0 bases from J, leaving 15 bases between. Germline CDR1 is MNHEY and CDR2 is SVGAGI. The CDR3 runs 15 residues. This CDR3 reads CASLRRGHSTDTQYF. The DNA for the CDR3 is TGTGCCAGCTTACGACGCGGACATAGCACAGATACGCAGTATTTT.

In this sample, this clone turned up once. The chain employs TRBV4-3 and TRBJ1-2; 8 bases line up with TRBD1. V was clipped by 4 bases and J by 3 bases; unmatched bases: 7. This CDR3 contains 15 residues. Germline CDR1 reads LGHNA; CDR2 reads YSLEER. The CDR3, as DNA: TGCGCCAGCAGCCCCCAAGGACAGGGCCACTATGGCTACACCTTC. Amino acid sequence: CASSPQGQGHYGYTF.

V gene TRBV9 combines with J gene TRBJ1-1; D uncertain. The CDR3 covers 14 residues. Germline values: CDR1 SGDLS, CDR2 YYNGEE. Between the trimmed V and J ends, which lost 0 bases and 1 base, there was a span of 7 bases. The DNA of the CDR3 is TGTGCCAGCAGCGTAGTTGACACGAACACTGAAGCTTTCTTT. As protein: CASSVVDTNTEAFF. The variable domain in full, with the rest retrieved from reference TRBV9 and TRBJ1-1, is DSGVTQTPKHLITATGQRVTLRCSPRSGDLSVYWYQQSLDQGLQFLIQYYNGEERAKGNILERFSAQQFPDLHSELNLSSLELGDSALYFCASSVVDTNTEAFFGQGTRLTVV.

The J gene is TRBJ2-7, the V gene TRBV27, with 7 bases lining up with TRBD1. CDR3 length: 13 residues. In germline, CDR1 is MNHEY, CDR2 SMNVEV (reference sequence). V lost 8 bases to trimming and J lost 9 bases; unmatched junction nucleotides: 13. The CDR3 DNA reads as TGTGCCAGCCTCGCCCCATCGGGACAGAGGCAGTACTTC. Its protein is CASLAPSGQRQYF.

V and J are TRBV6-2 or TRBV6-3 and TRBJ2-5; 10 positions match TRBD2. CDR3 length: 16 residues. J lost 1 base, V lost 5 bases, and 7 bases had no gene match. CDR1 is MNHEY, CDR2 SVGEGT, per germline. CDR3 nucleotide sequence: TGTGCCAGCAGTCCCACTAGCGGGGAAGCCCAAGAGACCCAGTACTTC. It codes for CASSPTSGEAQETQYF.

The chain recombines TRBV30 with TRBJ2-7, with D maybe TRBD1 (5 bases). This CDR3 region has 14 residues. The germline gives CDR1 GTSNPN, CDR2 SVGIG (reference sequence). V was trimmed by 1 base and J by 5 bases, leaving 15 bases between them. CDR3 DNA sequence: TGTGCCTGGAGTGAGTCAGGGCGCCTCGACGAGCAGTACTTC. Its translation: CAWSESGRLDEQYF.

The chain carries TRBV6-5 and TRBJ2-5; TRBD2 matches at 12 bases. The CDR3 spans 15 residues. Germline V gives CDR1 MNHEY, CDR2 SVGAGI. V was clipped by 6 bases and J by 5 bases; unmatched bases: 7. CDR3 amino acids: CASRALAGGSETQYF. The CDR3 DNA reads TGTGCCAGCAGAGCACTAGCGGGGGGTTCGGAGACCCAGTACTTC.

The chain carries TRBV4-3 and TRBJ2-1; 8 bases align to TRBD2. CDR1 LGHNA and CDR2 YSLEER come from the germline V gene. After removal of 4 bases from V and 4 bases from J, the junction contained 6 bases not matched to a gene. The CDR3 sequence is 15 residues long. The CDR3 region is CASSPASGGYNEQFF. The DNA of the CDR3 is TGCGCCAGCAGCCCAGCGAGCGGGGGATACAATGAGCAGTTCTTC.

The chain combines TRBV2 with TRBJ2-7; D is ambiguous. CDR3 size: 13 residues. The V end lost 7 bases, the J end lost 2 bases, and 12 bases lay between the germline ends. The germline V gene has CDR1 SNHLY and CDR2 FYNNEI. The CDR3 here is CASKPEVTYEQYF. In DNA, the CDR3 is TGTGCCAGCAAGCCTGAGGTTACCTACGAGCAGTACTTC.

The genes are TRBV18 and TRBJ2-1, with TRBD2 matching 10 bases. The CDR3 is 15 residues long. CDR1 KGHSH and CDR2 LQKENI come from the germline V gene. V shed 5 bases and J 15 bases; nucleotides not matched to a gene: 16. The CDR3 region is CASSDLAEAGGAGFF. In DNA form, the CDR3 reads TGTGCCAGCTCAGACCTCGCTGAAGCGGGAGGGGCGGGGTTCTTC.

The genes are TRBV10-3 and TRBJ1-2, with 10 bases that match TRBD1. Germline assignment: CDR1 ENHRY and CDR2 SYGVKD. The CDR3 runs to 15 residues. V shed 6 bases and J 7 bases; nucleotides not matched to a gene: 11. CDR3 nucleotides: TGTGCCATCAGGAGCTCTGGGACAGGGGATTCTGGCTACACCTTC. This codes for CAIRSSGTGDSGYTF.

The J gene is TRBJ1-2, the V gene TRBV15, with D unresolved. The CDR3 covers 15 residues. CDR1 and CDR2 (germline): LNHNV, YYDKDF (reference sequence). Trimming pared 3 bases from V and 4 bases from J, leaving 15 bases between. The CDR3 region is CATSRPGNKAYGYTF. The CDR3 DNA sequence: TGTGCCACCAGCAGGCCCGGGAATAAGGCCTATGGCTACACCTTC. The entire variable domain, with the rest obtained from reference TRBV15 and TRBJ1-2, is as follows: DAMVIQNPRYQVTQFGKPVTLSCSQTLNHNVMYWYQQKSSQAPKLLFHYYDKDFNNEADTPDNFQSRRPNTSFCFLDIRSPGLGDTAMYLCATSRPGNKAYGYTFGSGTRLTVV.